Each of the 24 T cell receptor beta chains below was sequenced from the same sample in a study of radiotherapy plus CTLA-4 blockade in lung cancer. TCRdb's table, derived via immunoSEQ multiplex PCR, lists solely in-frame clones and lacks some. In the table there are around 99,000 clones, around 88% of which are singletons. The material was peripheral blood, obtained from a patient treated with radiotherapy plus ipilimumab. Receptor source: a human donor with non-small cell lung cancer that progressed on radiotherapy plus ipilimumab.

The rearrangement links TRBV11-1 to TRBJ1-1; D gene uncertain. The CDR3 contains 13 residues. The V gene's germline CDR1 is SGHAT and CDR2 FQDESV (reference sequence). Trimming took off 1 base at V and 1 base at J, with 4 bases between the two ends. The CDR3: CASSLGGNTEAFF. Written as DNA, the CDR3 is TGTGCCAGCAGCTTAGGCGGGAACACTGAAGCTTTCTTT.

The chain is built from TRBV18 and TRBJ2-3, with D perhaps TRBD1 (6 bases). This CDR3 comprises 16 residues. Germline-derived CDR1 and CDR2 are KGHSH and LQKENI. Trimming removed 3 bases at V and 2 bases at J, with 15 bases between. The CDR3 sequence: CASSPGATSFTDTQYF. CDR3 nucleotides: TGTGCCAGCTCACCGGGGGCTACGTCATTCACAGATACGCAGTATTTT. The complete variable domain, with remaining parts taken from reference TRBV18 and TRBJ2-3, reads NAGVMQNPRHLVRRRGQEARLRCSPMKGHSHVYWYRQLPEEGLKFMVYLQKENIIDESGMPKERFSAEFPKEGPSILRIQQVVRGDSAAYFCASSPGATSFTDTQYFGPGTRLTVL.

This clone was seen more than once but under ten times. This rearrangement joins TRBV7-8 to TRBJ2-7; D perhaps matches TRBD2 (5 bases). V lost 5 bases and J 0 bases, leaving 14 bases between the germline ends. The CDR3 covers 15 residues. The germline CDR1 and CDR2 sequences are SGHVS and FQNEAQ. CDR3 bases: TGTGCCAGCAGCATAAAACCGGGATTCTCCTACGAGCAGTACTTC. It encodes CASSIKPGFSYEQYF.

The chain is built from TRBV5-1 and TRBJ2-3, with D tentatively TRBD2 (6 bases). The CDR3 runs 17 residues. CDR1 and CDR2 from the germline V gene are SGHRS and YFSETQ. V was shortened by 0 bases and J by 5 bases, with 19 bases between the two germline ends. CDR3 residues: CASSLDSAGTARDTQYF. In DNA, the CDR3 is TGCGCCAGCAGCTTGGACTCCGCGGGAACGGCTAGAGATACGCAGTATTTT.

The rearrangement joins TRBV6-6 to TRBJ1-1, with a weak D call TRBD1 (5 bases). This CDR3 has 13 residues. V gave up 4 bases and J gave up 4 bases, with 10 bases separating them. Germline lookup yields CDR1 MNHNY and CDR2 SVGAGI (reference sequence). The CDR3 DNA reads as TGTGCCAGCAGTTTGCAGGGTTTCACTGAAGCTTTCTTT. This gives the protein CASSLQGFTEAFF.

This chain joins TRBV19 and TRBJ2-3; 13 bases map to TRBD2. The CDR3 length is 17 residues. The J segment lost 6 bases and the V segment lost 8 bases, leaving 14 bases of the junction unmatched. Germline CDR1 is LNHDA and CDR2 is SQIVND (reference sequence). The CDR3 DNA reads TGTGCCAGTGCGAATAGAGGACTAGCGGGAGTGCCCGATACGCAGTATTTT. Its protein product is CASANRGLAGVPDTQYF. Combining the CDR3 with reference TRBV19 and TRBJ2-3 gives the whole variable domain DGGITQSPKYLFRKEGQNVTLSCEQNLNHDAMYWYRQDPGQGLRLIYYSQIVNDFQKGDIAEGYSVSREKKESFPLTVTSAQKNPTAFYLCASANRGLAGVPDTQYFGPGTRLTVL.

This sequence joins TRBV15 and TRBJ2-7; perhaps TRBD2 as D (5 bases). The V gene's germline CDR1 is LNHNV and CDR2 YYDKDF (reference sequence). V was cut by 7 bases and J by 1 base, with 17 bases left in between. The length of the CDR3 is 15 residues. Here the CDR3 DNA reads TGTGCCACCACACCCGACGGGAAGCCGTCCTACGAGCAGTACTTC. It encodes CATTPDGKPSYEQYF.

The chain recombines TRBV19 with TRBJ1-2; TRBD1 agrees at 10 bases. Germline CDR1 and CDR2: LNHDA and SQIVND (reference sequence). Trimming at V came to 10 bases and at J to 6 bases, leaving 17 bases not matched to a gene. The CDR3 runs 16 residues. CDR3 sequence: CATAPGTGEFVDGYTF. DNA of the CDR3: TGTGCCACCGCCCCCGGGACAGGGGAATTTGTCGATGGCTACACCTTC.

The chain couples TRBV2 to TRBJ2-7, with TRBD1 matching 8 bases. The CDR3 length is 13 residues. Germline lookup yields CDR1 SNHLY and CDR2 FYNNEI. With V trimmed by 8 bases and J by 3 bases, 6 bases remained unmatched. The CDR3 sequence: CASSRDRNYEQYF. The DNA of the CDR3 is TGTGCCAGCTCCCGGGACAGGAACTACGAGCAGTACTTC.

The chain links TRBV10-3 to TRBJ2-7, with a tentative D call TRBD2 (6 bases). The CDR3 has 15 residues. Germline V gene sequence: CDR1 ENHRY, CDR2 SYGVKD. V was clipped by 3 bases and J by 1 base, with 13 bases between them. CDR3 region: CAISEERAVSYEQYF. As DNA, the CDR3 is TGTGCCATCAGTGAAGAGCGGGCCGTATCCTACGAGCAGTACTTC.

This chain joins TRBV6-1 and TRBJ2-1; unclear D gene. The length of the CDR3 is 12 residues. CDR1 and CDR2 from the germline V gene are MNHNS and SASEGT. The germline V and J ends were trimmed by 9 bases and 1 base, with 7 bases remaining between them. CDR3 loop: CASSLSYNEQFF. CDR3 sequence (DNA): TGTGCCAGTAGTCTTTCCTACAATGAGCAGTTCTTC.

The V and J genes are TRBV5-1 and TRBJ2-1; 13 positions agree with TRBD2. This CDR3 comprises 17 residues. The germline V gene has CDR1 SGHRS and CDR2 YFSETQ. Trimming took 3 bases from V and 6 from J; bases not matched to a gene: 9. CDR3: CASSWIPGLAGPNEQFF. In nucleotides, the CDR3 is TGCGCCAGCAGCTGGATTCCGGGACTAGCGGGACCCAATGAGCAGTTCTTC.

The chain links TRBV29-1 to TRBJ2-2; 15 nucleotides align to TRBD2. This CDR3 region has 16 residues. Germline V gene lookup returns CDR1 SQVTM and CDR2 ANQGSEA. V lost 6 bases, J lost 7 bases, and 9 bases stayed unmatched. In DNA, the CDR3 is TGCAGCGTCGCCCCCGGACTAGCGGGAGGGAGCGGGGAGCTGTTTTTT. This sequence encodes CSVAPGLAGGSGELFF.

The V call is TRBV18, the J call TRBJ2-2; D uncertain. Trimming removed 3 bases from V and 2 bases from J, with 4 bases in between. The CDR3 spans 13 residues. Germline lookup yields CDR1 KGHSH and CDR2 LQKENI. CDR3 amino acids: CASSPQNTGELFF. The CDR3 bases are TGTGCCAGCTCACCCCAAAACACCGGGGAGCTGTTTTTT.

The chain combines TRBV7-3 with TRBJ2-2, with D perhaps matching TRBD2 (5 bases). CDR3 length: 11 amino acids. CDR1 and CDR2 from the germline V gene are SGHTA and FQGTGA. Trimming pared 8 bases from V and 7 bases from J, leaving 8 bases between. The CDR3 DNA sequence: TGTGCCAGCGCCGAGGGCGGGGAGCTGTTTTTT. This gives the protein CASAEGGELFF.

The genes are TRBV19 and TRBJ2-4, with TRBD2 matching 9 bases. The CDR3 consists of 14 residues. Germline V gene sequence: CDR1 LNHDA, CDR2 SQIVND (reference sequence). V dropped 6 bases and J dropped 9; count of bases not matched to a gene: 9. CDR3 coding DNA: TGTGCCAGTAGCCTTGCGGGAGGGCCTAGCATTCAGTACTTC. It codes for CASSLAGGPSIQYF.

Only a few counts were recorded for this clone. The chain is built from TRBV7-2 and TRBJ2-6; D remains ambiguous. In germline, CDR1 is SGHTA, CDR2 FQGNSA. The CDR3 covers 16 residues. Trimming stripped 8 bases from V and 0 bases from J, with 14 bases between. The DNA of the CDR3 is TGTGCCAGCTTACAACGATCGAGCTCTGGGGCCAACGTCCTGACTTTC. This codes for CASLQRSSSGANVLTF. Together with reference TRBV7-2 and TRBJ2-6, the CDR3 gives the full variable domain: GAGVSQSPSNKVTEKGKDVELRCDPISGHTALYWYRQSLGQGLEFLIYFQGNSAPDKSGLPSDRFSAERTGGSVSTLTIQRTQQEDSAVYLCASLQRSSSGANVLTFGAGSRLTVL.

The rearrangement links TRBV6-1 to TRBJ1-5, with no clear D. Germline-derived CDR1 and CDR2 are MNHNS and SASEGT. The ends were cut back, 3 bases at V and 13 bases at J, with 7 bases in the middle. This CDR3 has 10 residues. DNA of the CDR3: TGTGCCAGCAGTGAGGCAAGGCAGCATTTT. As protein: CASSEARQHF.

This clone has just a few counts. The CDR3 coding sequence is TGTGCCATCCTAGGGGGTGACTATGGCTACACCTTC. Its protein is CAILGGDYGYTF. The chain joins TRBV6-6 to TRBJ1-2; a possible D gene is TRBD1 (6 bases). Trimming shortened V by 10 bases and J by 3 bases, and 12 bases separated the two germline ends. Germline V gene data show CDR1 as MNHNY and CDR2 as SVGAGI (reference sequence). The length of the CDR3 is 12 residues.

This clone was observed a single time. The V call is TRBV7-9, the J call TRBJ2-1, with D perhaps matching TRBD2 (6 bases). Germline V gene lookup returns CDR1 SEHNR and CDR2 FQNEAQ (reference sequence). Trimming stripped 1 base from V and 12 bases from J, with 10 bases between. The CDR3 loop spans 12 amino acids. CDR3 in amino acids: CASSLELAGQFF. For the CDR3, the DNA is TGTGCCAGCAGCTTAGAACTAGCCGGGCAGTTCTTC.

With respect to this clone: An end of the junction does not agree with germline; a read error may underlie this. The rearrangement uses TRBV20-1 and TRBJ2-1; D gene unclear. CDR1 is DFQATT and CDR2 is SNEGSKA in the germline V gene (reference sequence). The CDR3 length is 10 residues. The CDR3 DNA follows: TGCAGTGCAAGAGTTGTTGAGCAGTTCTTC. Protein product: CSARVVEQFF.

The V gene is TRBV2, the J gene TRBJ2-3; no reliable D call. CDR1 is SNHLY and CDR2 is FYNNEI in the germline V gene. With 7 bases removed from V and 4 bases from J, the gap between germline ends came to 15 bases. The CDR3 has 14 amino acids. CDR3: CASTPVGRADTQYF. CDR3 nucleotide sequence: TGTGCCAGCACCCCCGTGGGTAGGGCAGATACGCAGTATTTT.

This chain connects TRBV5-8 to TRBJ1-4; D not certain. The CDR3 totals 10 residues. The V and J ends lost 6 bases and 8 bases respectively, with 5 bases between them. The germline V gene has CDR1 SGHTS and CDR2 YDEGEE. CDR3 nucleotides: TGTGCCAGCATTCGAGAAAAACTGTTTTTT. This translates into CASIREKLFF.

CDR3 bases: TGTGCCATCAGGGGGACAGGGGGCACTGGTGAAGCTTTCTTT. It encodes CAIRGTGGTGEAFF. The chain recombines TRBV10-3 with TRBJ1-1; TRBD1 matches at 12 bases. The CDR3 is 14 residues long. Germline loops: CDR1 ENHRY, CDR2 SYGVKD. With V trimmed by 6 bases and J by 7 bases, 6 bases remained unmatched.